The 8 T cell receptor beta chains below all came from one sample that was sequenced in a study of T cell responses to AZD1222 COVID-19 vaccine. Sequencing was performed with immunoSEQ multiplex PCR; in TCRdb, only in-frame clones are kept and a portion is missing. Found here are 180,000 or so clones, 80% to 95% of them singletons; the top ten hold around 2%. Sequenced here: peripheral blood, sampled 28 days after the second AZD1222 dose. The source is an adult who received the AZD1222 COVID-19 vaccine.

J is TRBJ2-2 and V is TRBV7-3, with D unclear. CDR1 is SGHTA and CDR2 is FQGTGA in the germline V gene. The CDR3 extends over 15 amino acids. Trimming shortened V by 0 bases and J by 6 bases, and 11 bases separated the two germline ends. CDR3 residues: CASSLTFLEAGELFF. In nucleotides, the CDR3 is TGTGCCAGCAGCTTAACGTTTCTAGAGGCCGGGGAGCTGTTTTTT.

The chain combines TRBV20-1 with TRBJ1-1, with D perhaps matching TRBD1 (5 bases). Trimming removed 3 bases at V and 6 bases at J, with 8 bases between. This CDR3 comprises 11 residues. CDR1 and CDR2 (germline): DFQATT, SNEGSKA (reference sequence). The CDR3, as DNA: TGCAGTGCTAGCCGGGGGGCTGAAGCTTTCTTT. This translates into CSASRGAEAFF.

This chain links TRBV18 with TRBJ1-2, with D possibly being TRBD1 (6 bases). Germline CDR1 is KGHSH and CDR2 is LQKENI. The CDR3 has 18 residues. Trimming pared 6 bases from V and 5 bases from J, leaving 28 bases between. The CDR3 nucleotides read TGTGCCAGCTCTCCTGAGTCGGCAGGGACACGGCGGATATATGGCTACACCTTC. Amino acids: CASSPESAGTRRIYGYTF.

The rearrangement joins TRBV4-1 to TRBJ2-2; 9 positions match TRBD1. The germline V gene has CDR1 MGHRA and CDR2 YSYEKL. This CDR3 spans 18 amino acids. With V trimmed by 2 bases and J by 4 bases, 11 bases remained unmatched. The CDR3 coding sequence is TGCGCCAGCAGCCAAAGAATTCGGGACAGGGCCCTCACCGGGGAGCTGTTTTTT. Translated: CASSQRIRDRALTGELFF.

The chain links TRBV6-6 to TRBJ2-5; D is undetermined. Per the germline V gene, CDR1 is MNHNY and CDR2 is SVGAGI (reference sequence). The CDR3 extends over 11 amino acids. V dropped 6 bases and J dropped 5 bases, with 7 bases sitting between them. CDR3 bases: TGTGCCAGCAGGATGGGGGAGACCCAGTACTTC. It specifies CASRMGETQYF.

The table lists this clone with a few counts. The gene calls are TRBV28 and TRBJ2-7, with a weak D call TRBD1 (6 bases). Trimming left V 5 bases short and J 3 bases short, with 20 bases between. CDR1 is MDHEN and CDR2 is SYDVKM in the germline V gene. This CDR3 comprises 16 residues. CDR3 nucleotide sequence: TGTGCCAGCAGTAAAACAGGGACGCCCCCCCACTACGAGCAGTACTTC. It codes for CASSKTGTPPHYEQYF.

The chain has TRBV12-5 and TRBJ1-1; no firm D call. The CDR3 contains 12 residues. Germline V lookup: CDR1 LGHNT, CDR2 FRNRAP. The ends were cut back, 6 bases at V and 1 base at J, with 6 bases in the middle. DNA of the CDR3: TGTGCTAGTGGGAGAGAGAACACTGAAGCTTTCTTT. Protein product: CASGRENTEAFF. The whole variable domain, remainder taken from reference TRBV12-5 and TRBJ1-1, is DARVTQTPRHKVTEMGQEVTMRCQPILGHNTVFWYRQTMMQGLELLAYFRNRAPLDDSGMPKDRFSAEMPDATLATLKIQPSEPRDSAVYFCASGRENTEAFFGQGTRLTVV.

This chain uses TRBV7-8 with TRBJ1-3, with 7 bases identical to TRBD1. CDR3 length: 16 residues. Unmatched junction bases numbered 8, after V lost 5 bases and J lost 1 base. CDR1 is SGHVS, CDR2 FQNEAQ, per germline. The CDR3 DNA sequence: TGTGCCAGCAGCCTCGACAGGGTAGCATCTGGAAACACCATATATTTT. Encoded protein: CASSLDRVASGNTIYF. Full variable domain (remainder filled in from reference TRBV7-8 and TRBJ1-3): GAGVSQSPRYKVAKRGQDVALRCDPISGHVSLFWYQQALGQGPEFLTYFQNEAQLDKSGLPSDRFFAERPEGSVSTLKIQRTQQEDSAVYLCASSLDRVASGNTIYFGEGSWLTVV.